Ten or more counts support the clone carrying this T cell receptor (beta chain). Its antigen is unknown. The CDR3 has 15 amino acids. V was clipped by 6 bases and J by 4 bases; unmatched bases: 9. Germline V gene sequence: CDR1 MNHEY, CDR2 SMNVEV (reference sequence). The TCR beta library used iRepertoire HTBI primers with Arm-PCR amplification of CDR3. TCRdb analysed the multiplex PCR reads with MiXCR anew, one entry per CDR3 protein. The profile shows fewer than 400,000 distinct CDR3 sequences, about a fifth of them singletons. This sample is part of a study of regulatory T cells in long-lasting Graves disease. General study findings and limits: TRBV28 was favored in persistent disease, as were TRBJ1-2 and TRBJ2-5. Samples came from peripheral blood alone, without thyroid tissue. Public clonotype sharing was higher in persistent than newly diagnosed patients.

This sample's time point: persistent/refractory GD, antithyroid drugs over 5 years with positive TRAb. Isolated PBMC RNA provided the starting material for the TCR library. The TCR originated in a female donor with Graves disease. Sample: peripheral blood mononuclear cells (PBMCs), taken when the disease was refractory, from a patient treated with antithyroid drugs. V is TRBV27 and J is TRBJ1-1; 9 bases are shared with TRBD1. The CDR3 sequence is CASSIRTGAGTEAFF. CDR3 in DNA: TGTGCCAGCAGCATCCGGACAGGGGCTGGCACTGAAGCTTTCTTT.